The 19 T cell receptor beta chains presented below share a single source sample, sequenced in a study of cytomegalovirus exposure and HLA in healthy donors. The study ran its PCR with 60 Vbeta and 13 Jbeta primers. TCRdb keeps only in-frame clones here, not all; method: immunoSEQ multiplex PCR. The top ten hold about 2.3% of the sample, which has tens of thousands of clones, about 7.6% seen once. The sequenced sample was PBMCs. The source of these receptors is a man over 45 in good health and CMV-seronegative.

About this clone: The sample holds other DNA sequences that translate to the same CDR3. The DNA of the CDR3 is TGTGCCACCGCTGGTACATATAGCAATCAGCCCCAGCATTTT. This gives the protein CATAGTYSNQPQHF. This chain uses TRBV2 with TRBJ1-5; D not certain. V lost 10 bases, J lost 0 bases, and 13 bases lay in between. This CDR3 contains 14 residues. Looked up from germline, CDR1 is SNHLY and CDR2 is FYNNEI.

There are a few counts of this clone. The sample contains more than one DNA sequence encoding this CDR3. J is TRBJ2-7 and V is TRBV7-9; 7 nucleotides match TRBD1. The CDR3 runs 13 residues. Trimming removed 5 bases from V and 2 bases from J; junction bases left unmatched: 3. Germline lookup yields CDR1 SEHNR and CDR2 FQNEAQ (reference sequence). This CDR3 reads CASSAGTAYEQYF. CDR3 DNA sequence: TGTGCCAGCAGCGCCGGGACAGCCTACGAGCAGTACTTC.

This clone was seen only a few times. This rearrangement joins TRBV10-2 to TRBJ2-5, with 9 bases aligning to TRBD1. The CDR3 covers 17 residues. Germline CDR1 is WSHSY and CDR2 is SAAADI. J lost 1 base, V lost 4 bases, and 10 bases had no gene match. The DNA for the CDR3 is TGCGCCAGCAGTGTCCGTACAGGGGGCATGGGCCAAGAGACCCAGTACTTC. It translates to CASSVRTGGMGQETQYF.

The chain joins TRBV27 to TRBJ2-7; 7 nucleotides align to TRBD1. J lost 6 bases, V lost 5 bases, and 10 bases had no gene match. The germline V gene has CDR1 MNHEY and CDR2 SMNVEV (reference sequence). The CDR3 has 14 amino acids. CDR3 bases: TGTGCCAGCAGTCCTCTAGGGGGCCTGGCCGAGCAGTACTTC. Translating gives CASSPLGGLAEQYF.

This clone was counted a few times. V gene TRBV6-1 combines with J gene TRBJ2-1, with 7 bases fitting TRBD2. The V and J ends lost 0 bases and 1 base, in that order; junction bases with no gene match: 9. Germline V gene data show CDR1 as MNHNS and CDR2 as SASEGT. The CDR3 is 18 amino acids. The CDR3 spells CASSEAFGTMRSYNEQFF. The CDR3 DNA follows: TGTGCCAGCAGTGAAGCGTTCGGGACTATGAGATCCTACAATGAGCAGTTCTTC.

In this sample, this clone turned up a few times. In DNA, the CDR3 is TGTGCCAGCACCCAACGGGGATTTAACTATGGCTACACCTTC. Encoded protein: CASTQRGFNYGYTF. The rearrangement joins TRBV28 to TRBJ1-2; no firm D call. The CDR3 is made up of 14 amino acids. Trimming cost V 7 bases and J 1 base, with 13 bases left between them. CDR1 is MDHEN and CDR2 is SYDVKM in the germline V gene.

This sequence joins TRBV9 and TRBJ1-2, with D hard to call. CDR1 and CDR2 (germline): SGDLS, YYNGEE. Deletions cut 0 bases from V and 4 bases from J, with 10 bases between. There are 14 residues in the CDR3. The CDR3 reads CASSVGEGSYGYTF. Written as DNA, the CDR3 is TGTGCCAGCAGCGTAGGAGAAGGGAGCTATGGCTACACCTTC.

This clone has ten or more counts. The rearrangement uses TRBV9 and TRBJ2-1; TRBD2 aligns across 11 bases. The CDR3 extends over 17 amino acids. Germline assignment: CDR1 SGDLS and CDR2 YYNGEE. V lost 4 bases, J lost 8 bases, and 14 bases stayed unmatched. CDR3 region: CASSSSSGRAFRDEQFF. In nucleotides, the CDR3 is TGTGCCAGCAGCTCCAGTAGCGGGAGGGCCTTTAGGGATGAGCAGTTCTTC.

This clone was counted only a few times. The gene calls are TRBV7-2 and TRBJ2-7; 14 bases line up with TRBD2. CDR1 SGHTA and CDR2 FQGNSA come from the germline V gene. Trimming cost V 3 bases and J 7 bases; bases outside gene matches: 11. CDR3 size: 17 residues. CDR3 loop: CASSLGLAGVGFMEQYF. In DNA, the CDR3 is TGTGCCAGCAGCTTGGGACTAGCGGGAGTGGGGTTTATGGAGCAGTACTTC. The whole variable domain, filled in from reference TRBV7-2 and TRBJ2-7, reads GAGVSQSPSNKVTEKGKDVELRCDPISGHTALYWYRQSLGQGLEFLIYFQGNSAPDKSGLPSDRFSAERTGGSVSTLTIQRTQQEDSAVYLCASSLGLAGVGFMEQYFGPGTRLTVT.

The chain carries TRBV28 and TRBJ1-4, with D possibly being TRBD1 (6 bases). The CDR3 contains 15 residues. The V and J ends lost 6 bases and 0 bases respectively, with 11 bases between them. CDR1 and CDR2 from the germline V gene are MDHEN and SYDVKM. This chain's CDR3 is CASSLPGATNEKLFF. CDR3 in DNA: TGTGCCAGCAGCTTGCCAGGGGCAACTAATGAAAAACTGTTTTTT.

Only one count was recorded for this clone. This chain links TRBV9 with TRBJ2-6; a possible D gene is TRBD2 (5 bases). Germline loops: CDR1 SGDLS, CDR2 YYNGEE. Trimming took off 4 bases at V and 0 bases at J, with 8 bases between the two ends. CDR3 length equals 15 residues. CDR3: CASSLGVSGANVLTF. The CDR3, as DNA: TGTGCCAGCAGCCTCGGGGTCTCTGGGGCCAACGTCCTGACTTTC.

This clone has more than one count but fewer than ten. This chain connects TRBV5-4 to TRBJ2-3; 10 bases align to TRBD2. Trimming removed 4 bases from V and 3 bases from J; junction bases left unmatched: 5. The CDR3 sequence is 15 residues long. CDR1 and CDR2 from the germline V gene are SGHNT and YYREEE (reference sequence). CDR3: CASSLPTSGTDTQYF. CDR3 nucleotides: TGTGCCAGCAGCCTCCCGACTAGCGGGACAGATACGCAGTATTTT.

The V call is TRBV4-3, the J call TRBJ2-2, with D possibly being TRBD2 (5 bases). V lost 0 bases and J 9 bases, leaving 8 bases between the germline ends. The CDR3 spans 13 residues. Germline V gene lookup returns CDR1 LGHNA and CDR2 YSLEER. CDR3 DNA sequence: TGCGCCAGCAGCCAAGAAGGCGGGCGGGAGCTGTTTTTT. Protein sequence: CASSQEGGRELFF.

This clone was counted only a few times. This rearrangement joins TRBV5-4 to TRBJ1-1; TRBD1 matches at 7 bases. Losses at the gene ends were 0 bases for V and 4 bases for J; bases not matched to a gene: 3. CDR1 is SGHNT and CDR2 is YYREEE in the germline V gene (reference sequence). CDR3 length equals 14 residues. The CDR3 region is CASSLEQGVTEAFF. CDR3 bases: TGTGCCAGCAGCTTGGAGCAGGGGGTCACTGAAGCTTTCTTT.

This clone was counted between two and nine times. This chain connects TRBV4-2 to TRBJ2-1; the match to TRBD2 covers 11 bases. The CDR3 spans 17 residues. Germline lookup yields CDR1 LGHNA and CDR2 YNFKEQ. V was clipped by 5 bases and J by 12 bases; unmatched bases: 18. In nucleotides, the CDR3 is TGTGCCAGCAGCGGCTCCGGGACTAGCGGAGCAATTTTGTCGCAGTTCTTC. This translates into CASSGSGTSGAILSQFF.

The CDR3 coding sequence is TGCAGCGTTGAAGATCGGGGGATGAACACTGAAGCTTTCTTT. Protein product: CSVEDRGMNTEAFF. This sequence joins TRBV29-1 and TRBJ1-1, with a tentative D call TRBD1 (5 bases). Germline V gene lookup returns CDR1 SQVTM and CDR2 ANQGSEA. Between the trimmed V and J ends, which lost 0 bases and 0 bases, there was a span of 8 bases. This CDR3 has 14 amino acids.

On this clone: Other DNA sequences in this sample translate to the same CDR3. The chain employs TRBV5-1 and TRBJ2-3, with D possibly matching TRBD1 (5 bases). Germline CDR1 reads SGHRS; CDR2 reads YFSETQ. V lost 4 bases and J lost 0, with 12 bases in between. The CDR3 has 15 residues. The CDR3 nucleotides are TGCGCCAGCAGCCCCGACAGTACTAGCACAGATACGCAGTATTTT. It yields the protein CASSPDSTSTDTQYF.

This clone was picked up a small number of times. The V and J genes are TRBV5-6 and TRBJ2-4; TRBD2 agrees at 7 bases. V trimming: 0 bases; J trimming: 1 base; junction bases outside the gene matches: 7. This CDR3 is built from 17 residues. The germline CDR1 and CDR2 sequences are SGHDT and YYEEEE. The CDR3 loop reads CASSLGALGGAKNIQYF. DNA of the CDR3: TGTGCCAGCAGCTTGGGGGCGTTGGGGGGGGCCAAAAACATTCAGTACTTC.

Only a few counts were recorded for this clone. The chain combines TRBV30 with TRBJ1-5; the D gene is possibly TRBD1 (6 bases). Trimming cost V 1 base and J 1 base, with 8 bases left between them. CDR3 length: 14 residues. Germline V gene lookup returns CDR1 GTSNPN and CDR2 SVGIG (reference sequence). The CDR3 sequence: CAWSADRSNQPQHF. The CDR3, as DNA: TGTGCCTGGAGTGCGGACAGAAGCAATCAGCCCCAGCATTTT.